Each of the 17 T cell receptor beta chains below was sequenced from the same sample in a study of blood T cell repertoires in COVID-19. The repertoire was sequenced with immunoSEQ multiplex PCR; TCRdb's copy has only in-frame clones and lacks some. The sample includes 200,000 to 250,000 clones, approximately 81% seen only once; the top ten take roughly 2.8%. The sample taken for sequencing was peripheral blood. The source is a man aged 50-59 years who had recovered from COVID-19.

The chain couples TRBV3-1 (or the pseudogene TRBV3-2) to TRBJ2-3; possible D gene TRBD2, 6 bases. The CDR3 has 17 amino acids. Germline-derived CDR1 and CDR2 are LGHDT and YNNKEL (reference sequence). Trimming took 1 base from V and 2 from J, leaving 16 bases between them. The CDR3 reads CASSQVKLAVHTDTQYF. The CDR3 DNA sequence: TGTGCCAGCAGCCAAGTAAAGTTAGCGGTTCACACAGATACGCAGTATTTT.

The V and J genes are TRBV28 and TRBJ2-1; possibly TRBD2 for D (6 bases). The germline V gene encodes CDR1 MDHEN and CDR2 SYDVKM. Trimming cost V 6 bases and J 2 bases, with 20 bases left between them. The CDR3 totals 17 residues. CDR3 sequence reads: CASRPGGALVTYNEQFF. CDR3 DNA: TGTGCCAGCAGGCCCGGGGGAGCACTAGTCACCTACAATGAGCAGTTCTTC.

This chain connects TRBV9 to TRBJ2-3; 13 bases fit TRBD2. The CDR3 is 17 amino acids. With 3 bases clipped from V and 1 base from J, the junction kept 5 bases outside the gene matches. Per germline, CDR1 SGDLS and CDR2 YYNGEE. CDR3 sequence (DNA): TGTGCCAGCAGCGAACTAGCGGGAGGGCCTCGCACAGATACGCAGTATTTT. Protein product: CASSELAGGPRTDTQYF. The complete variable domain, with remaining parts taken from reference TRBV9 and TRBJ2-3, reads DSGVTQTPKHLITATGQRVTLRCSPRSGDLSVYWYQQSLDQGLQFLIQYYNGEERAKGNILERFSAQQFPDLHSELNLSSLELGDSALYFCASSELAGGPRTDTQYFGPGTRLTVL.

The rearrangement uses TRBV2 and TRBJ1-1, with TRBD1 matching 7 bases. V lost 7 bases, J lost 0 bases, and 5 bases stayed unmatched. The CDR3 loop spans 14 amino acids. Looked up from germline, CDR1 is SNHLY and CDR2 is FYNNEI. The CDR3 DNA reads TGTGCCAGCATACTCAGGGGGATGAACACTGAAGCTTTCTTT. It is translated as CASILRGMNTEAFF.

This clone appeared a few times. The V call is TRBV19, the J call TRBJ2-7; D not resolved. V was pared by 1 base and J by 2 bases, with 3 bases between. The germline gives CDR1 LNHDA, CDR2 SQIVND (reference sequence). The CDR3 length is 12 residues. The CDR3 DNA is TGTGCCAGTAGTATAGGAGCCTACGAGCAGTACTTC. This gives the protein CASSIGAYEQYF.

The V call is TRBV19, the J call TRBJ2-1; TRBD2 aligns across 14 bases. V dropped 1 base and J dropped 8; count of bases not matched to a gene: 4. The germline gives CDR1 LNHDA, CDR2 SQIVND (reference sequence). The CDR3 extends over 16 amino acids. CDR3 in amino acids: CASSIAGLAGGYEQFF. For the CDR3, the DNA is TGTGCCAGTAGTATAGCAGGACTAGCGGGAGGCTATGAGCAGTTCTTC.

The chain joins TRBV11-3 to TRBJ2-1; TRBD2 aligns across 12 bases. The V gene's germline CDR1 is SGHNT and CDR2 YENEEA. Trimming removed 1 base from V and 0 bases from J; junction bases left unmatched: 7. This CDR3 spans 19 amino acids. CDR3 residues: CASSLGGLAGFSSYNEQFF. The CDR3 region has the DNA TGTGCCAGCAGCTTAGGGGGACTAGCGGGTTTCAGCTCCTACAATGAGCAGTTCTTC. Full variable domain (outside the CDR3, taken from reference TRBV11-3 and TRBJ2-1): EAGVVQSPRYKIIEKKQPVAFWCNPISGHNTLYWYLQNLGQGPELLIRYENEEAVDDSQLPKDRFSAERLKGVDSTLKIQPAELGDSAVYLCASSLGGLAGFSSYNEQFFGPGTRLTVL.

This clone is a singleton in its sample. The V call is TRBV29-1, the J call TRBJ1-2; 9 nucleotides line up with TRBD1. Losses at the gene ends were 4 bases for V and 7 bases for J; bases not matched to a gene: 4. The CDR3 totals 12 residues. Germline loops: CDR1 SQVTM, CDR2 ANQGSEA. The chain's CDR3 is CSVGDRVGGYTF. For the CDR3, the DNA is TGCAGCGTTGGGGACAGGGTCGGTGGCTACACCTTC.

The chain joins TRBV29-1 to TRBJ1-4; 10 nucleotides line up with TRBD1. V shed 4 bases and J 8 bases; nucleotides not matched to a gene: 13. The CDR3 runs 16 residues. Looked up from germline, CDR1 is SQVTM and CDR2 is ANQGSEA. The CDR3 is CSVGEGTGAVREKLFF. For the CDR3, the DNA is TGCAGCGTTGGGGAAGGGACAGGGGCGGTTAGAGAAAAACTGTTTTTT.

The rearrangement links TRBV30 to TRBJ1-2, with a possible D match to TRBD1 (5 bases). Germline lookup yields CDR1 GTSNPN and CDR2 SVGIG (reference sequence). The CDR3 contains 16 residues. V lost 3 bases, J lost 5 bases, and 22 bases lay in between. CDR3 DNA: TGTGCCTGGAGGAGGGAGGTCGGGCAGGGAGGATATGGCTACACCTTC. Translating gives CAWRREVGQGGYGYTF.

This chain connects TRBV7-8 to TRBJ1-1, with a tentative D call TRBD1 (5 bases). The ends were cut back, 5 bases at V and 1 base at J, with 8 bases in the middle. The CDR3 totals 13 residues. Per the germline V gene, CDR1 is SGHVS and CDR2 is FQNEAQ. The CDR3 DNA reads as TGTGCCAGCAGCACAGACAGGAACACTGAAGCTTTCTTT. This gives the protein CASSTDRNTEAFF. The full variable domain, in which reference TRBV7-8 and TRBJ1-1 provide the parts outside the CDR3, is GAGVSQSPRYKVAKRGQDVALRCDPISGHVSLFWYQQALGQGPEFLTYFQNEAQLDKSGLPSDRFFAERPEGSVSTLKIQRTQQEDSAVYLCASSTDRNTEAFFGQGTRLTVV.

V gene TRBV11-2 combines with J gene TRBJ2-7, with D tentatively TRBD2 (5 bases). The germline V and J ends were trimmed by 5 bases and 7 bases, with 12 bases remaining between them. Looked up from germline, CDR1 is SGHAT and CDR2 is FQNNGV. This CDR3 region has 12 residues. In DNA form, the CDR3 reads TGTGCCAGCAGCCCGGCGGGTAGTGAGCAGTACTTC. Translation: CASSPAGSEQYF.

The genes are TRBV7-2 and TRBJ2-5, with D perhaps TRBD2 (5 bases). CDR1 is SGHTA, CDR2 FQGNSA, per germline. The CDR3 spans 12 residues. The V gene lost 1 base and the J gene lost 8 bases, with 8 bases spanning the gap. The CDR3 is CASSLGLATQYF. The CDR3 nucleotides are TGTGCCAGCAGCTTAGGGCTAGCAACCCAGTACTTC.

This clone was found once. The chain links TRBV19 to TRBJ2-4; no reliable D call. The V gene lost 3 bases and the J gene lost 6 bases, with 9 bases spanning the gap. The CDR3 totals 13 residues. Germline V gives CDR1 LNHDA, CDR2 SQIVND (reference sequence). The DNA of the CDR3 is TGTGCCAGTAGTATCCCGGGTGGAAACATTCAGTACTTC. Translating gives CASSIPGGNIQYF. Looking up the rest from reference TRBV19 and TRBJ2-4 gives the full variable domain: DGGITQSPKYLFRKEGQNVTLSCEQNLNHDAMYWYRQDPGQGLRLIYYSQIVNDFQKGDIAEGYSVSREKKESFPLTVTSAQKNPTAFYLCASSIPGGNIQYFGAGTRLSVL.

The chain links TRBV2 to TRBJ2-1; 10 nucleotides line up with TRBD2. Germline V gives CDR1 SNHLY, CDR2 FYNNEI. The CDR3 runs 16 residues. J gave up 8 bases and V 5 bases, and 12 bases lay outside the gene matches. CDR3: CASSRYTSGKGDEQFF. Written as DNA, the CDR3 is TGTGCCAGCAGTCGATACACTAGCGGGAAGGGGGATGAGCAGTTCTTC.

This clone was picked up one time. V usage is TRBV7-9 and J usage is TRBJ2-3; 11 bases are shared with TRBD2. Germline V CDR1 and CDR2: SEHNR, FQNEAQ (reference sequence). J lost 1 base, V lost 5 bases, and 8 bases had no gene match. This CDR3 has 17 residues. The CDR3, as DNA: TGTGCCAGCAGCACCGGCCTAGCGGGAGGAGGCACAGATACGCAGTATTTT. Translation gives CASSTGLAGGGTDTQYF.

The chain is built from TRBV5-1 and TRBJ2-2, with 11 bases that match TRBD2. The CDR3 sequence is 17 residues long. Trimming took 7 bases from V and 6 from J; bases not matched to a gene: 14. From germline, CDR1 is SGHRS and CDR2 YFSETQ. The CDR3 region is CASRFTSGSAPPGELFF. CDR3 DNA sequence: TGCGCCAGCCGGTTTACTAGCGGGAGTGCTCCCCCCGGGGAGCTGTTTTTT. Using reference TRBV5-1 and TRBJ2-2 for the parts outside the CDR3, the full variable domain is KAGVTQTPRYLIKTRGQQVTLSCSPISGHRSVSWYQQTPGQGLQFLFEYFSETQRNKGNFPGRFSGRQFSNSRSEMNVSTLELGDSALYLCASRFTSGSAPPGELFFGEGSRLTVL.